The rows below give T cell receptor beta chains drawn from one sample of a study of cytomegalovirus exposure and HLA in healthy donors. Sequenced by immunoSEQ multiplex PCR; TCRdb stores in-frame clones only, minus some. The repertoire consists of 150,000 or so clones, with around four fifths occurring once and the leading ten covering roughly 10%. Material for sequencing was PBMCs. The receptors derive from a man between 18 and 35 years old in good health and CMV-seropositive. Both conserved end residues are part of each CDR3. The D gene is left open where the match is weak. Expanded clones are given a class, and other clones once, few, many or no size at all.

TRBJ2-7,TRBV11-1,NA,NA,CASSSTGYEQYF,TGTGCCAGCAGCTCCACAGGCTACGAGCAGTACTTC
TRBJ2-3,TRBV7-8,once,NA,CASRITREADTQYF,TGTGCCAGCAGGATTACGAGAGAAGCAGATACGCAGTATTTT
TRBJ2-7,TRBV11-2,NA,TRBD2,CASSYRTSGFYEQYF,TGTGCCAGCAGCTACCGGACTAGCGGGTTCTACGAGCAGTACTTC
TRBJ2-2,TRBV7-9,few,TRBD1,CASSKRGGRVGELFF,TGTGCCAGCAGCAAAAGAGGGGGCCGGGTCGGGGAGCTGTTTTTT
TRBJ2-7,TRBV5-6,few,NA,CASSWGEDFSYEQYF,TGTGCCAGCAGCTGGGGGGAGGACTTCTCCTACGAGCAGTACTTC
TRBJ1-4,TRBV7-6,NA,NA,CASSSLEPGYATNEKLFF,TGTGCCAGCAGCTCCCTCGAACCAGGGTATGCAACTAATGAAAAACTGTTTTTT
TRBJ2-7,TRBV21-1,NA,NA,CASSTDLREGGPYEQYF,TGTGCCAGCAGCACCGACTTGCGGGAGGGGGGCCCCTACGAGCAGTACTTC
TRBJ1-2,TRBV27,few,TRBD1,CASSLDAGTGSYGYTF,TGTGCCAGCAGTCTAGACGCCGGGACAGGGAGCTATGGCTACACCTTC
TRBJ1-1,TRBV6-1,NA,TRBD1,CASIDRGLPNTEAFF,TGTGCCAGCATCGACAGGGGCCTTCCGAACACTGAAGCTTTCTTT
TRBJ1-1,TRBV14,NA,TRBD1,CASSPGQGSGSEAFF,TGTGCCAGCAGCCCGGGACAGGGGTCGGGCAGTGAAGCTTTCTTT
TRBJ2-7,TRBV7-2,NA,TRBD2,CASSLLAGGSTYEQYF,TGTGCCAGCAGCTTATTGGCGGGAGGGTCCACCTACGAGCAGTACTTC
TRBJ1-1,TRBV7-8,NA,NA,CASSLARGKAFF,TGTGCCAGCAGCTTAGCGAGAGGGAAAGCTTTCTTT
TRBJ1-2,TRBV14,few,NA,CASSQGRPHVVGYTF,TGTGCCAGCAGCCAGGGCCGGCCCCACGTTGTTGGCTACACCTTC